The entry below gives a single T cell receptor (beta chain) sequence along with its context. No antigen is known for it. As the CDR3 is not closed by the conserved phenylalanine or tryptophan, this likely results from a read error. Study-wide points: The larger cohort examined one V-J beta rearrangement, not whole repertoires.

Constant-region reverse primers amplified full-length variable regions, followed by semi-nested Nested Universal Primer A PCR. TCRdb independently ran MiXCR on the 5' RACE reads; one entry per CDR3 protein. This sample yields around 50,000 distinct CDR3 sequences, of which 15% to 20% are seen a single time; over 2% belongs to the top ten. The CDR3 is 15 amino acids. The V call is TRBV12-3 or TRBV12-4, the J call TRBJ1-1, with TRBD1 matching over 10 bases. The TCR comes from a female donor with breast cancer. Specimen: naive CD4+ T cells sorted from blood. Subset described: naive CD4+ T cells, CD4+CD45RA+CD25-. CDR3 sequence: CASSPGQGFNTEAFL. The CDR3 DNA reads TGTGCCAGCAGTCCGGGACAGGGGTTTAACACTGAGGCTTTCTTA.